This T cell receptor beta chain stems from a study of shared clonotypes between healthy human individuals. Study-level results: Naive CD4 clonotypes overlapped across a handful of donors at roughly 4.5%.

The test was conducted at deep level. The method was immunoSEQ multiplex PCR; TCRdb's version includes in-frame clones alone and lacks a portion of them. The data show 1.5 million to 2.5 million clones, about 95% seen once. Positive CCR7 selection of CD45RO-negative cells yielded the naive CD8 cells, and terminally differentiated effector memory CD45RA+ cells were excluded. Worth noting for this clone: The target antigen is unknown.

Germline assignment: CDR1 MNHEY and CDR2 SMNVEV (reference sequence). V was pared by 4 bases and J by 3 bases, with 16 bases between. The CDR3 runs 15 residues. Sequenced sample: naive CD8+ T cells sorted from blood. The receptor's source is a man younger than 35 in good health. This chain connects TRBV27 to TRBJ2-7; D perhaps matches TRBD1 (5 bases). The CDR3 coding sequence is TGTGCCAGCAGTTACCGAGGACAAACGAACTACGAGCAGTACTTC. This codes for CASSYRGQTNYEQYF.